This is a list of T cell receptor beta chains from one sample in a study of cytomegalovirus exposure and HLA in healthy donors. Method: immunoSEQ multiplex PCR; TCRdb's copy keeps in-frame clones and lacks some. The sample yields fewer than 250,000 clones, about four fifths seen once. The sequenced sample consisted of PBMCs. These TCRs come from a woman between 45 and 65 years old in good health and CMV-seropositive. Both conserved end residues are part of each CDR3. The size field is filled for only some rows; it gives once, few, many or a size class.

abundance	j_gene	len	v_gene	CDR3aa
-	TRBJ2-3	16	TRBV19	CASSIGDRAGTDTQYF
few	TRBJ2-7	15	TRBV4-1	CASSQEAGLSYEQYF
-	TRBJ1-2	14	TRBV15	CATSSQGARLGYTF
-	TRBJ1-2	13	TRBV19	CASSNRGEGGYTF
-	TRBJ1-2	14	TRBV7-9	CASSLGGGLYGYTF
-	TRBJ1-5	15	TRBV21-1	CASSFRGARGQPQHF
-	TRBJ2-5	13	TRBV6-6	CASSSGQGGTQYF
-	TRBJ2-2	14	TRBV5-1	CASSFSGAGGELFF
-	TRBJ1-2	15	TRBV5-6	CASSTGRGTGYGYTF
once	TRBJ2-2	13	TRBV5-1	CASSYGSTGELFF
once	TRBJ1-3	13	TRBV10-3	CAISEYERNTIYF
-	TRBJ1-2	16	TRBV4-2	CASSQEVLPVGYGYTF
-	TRBJ1-4	15	TRBV9	CASSEMGQGGEKLFF
once	TRBJ1-2	13	TRBV18	CASSLGPQGGYTF
-	TRBJ1-1	13	TRBV6-1	CASRMTQGAEAFF
few	TRBJ1-1	13	TRBV29-1	CSALGQGGTEAFF
few	TRBJ1-3	15	TRBV5-6	CASSFVGISGNTIYF
-	TRBJ2-1	15	TRBV7-2	CASSFSGGPYNEQFF
once	TRBJ1-2	19	TRBV10-3	CAISAPGERGVSHRGGYTF
-	TRBJ1-1	14	TRBV28	CASSPAGANTEAFF
once	TRBJ2-7	15	TRBV4-1	CASSQDAGGLREQYF
-	TRBJ2-6	16	TRBV10-1	CASSESRGSGANVLTF
-	TRBJ2-5	15	TRBV28	CASSLRGAGEETQYF